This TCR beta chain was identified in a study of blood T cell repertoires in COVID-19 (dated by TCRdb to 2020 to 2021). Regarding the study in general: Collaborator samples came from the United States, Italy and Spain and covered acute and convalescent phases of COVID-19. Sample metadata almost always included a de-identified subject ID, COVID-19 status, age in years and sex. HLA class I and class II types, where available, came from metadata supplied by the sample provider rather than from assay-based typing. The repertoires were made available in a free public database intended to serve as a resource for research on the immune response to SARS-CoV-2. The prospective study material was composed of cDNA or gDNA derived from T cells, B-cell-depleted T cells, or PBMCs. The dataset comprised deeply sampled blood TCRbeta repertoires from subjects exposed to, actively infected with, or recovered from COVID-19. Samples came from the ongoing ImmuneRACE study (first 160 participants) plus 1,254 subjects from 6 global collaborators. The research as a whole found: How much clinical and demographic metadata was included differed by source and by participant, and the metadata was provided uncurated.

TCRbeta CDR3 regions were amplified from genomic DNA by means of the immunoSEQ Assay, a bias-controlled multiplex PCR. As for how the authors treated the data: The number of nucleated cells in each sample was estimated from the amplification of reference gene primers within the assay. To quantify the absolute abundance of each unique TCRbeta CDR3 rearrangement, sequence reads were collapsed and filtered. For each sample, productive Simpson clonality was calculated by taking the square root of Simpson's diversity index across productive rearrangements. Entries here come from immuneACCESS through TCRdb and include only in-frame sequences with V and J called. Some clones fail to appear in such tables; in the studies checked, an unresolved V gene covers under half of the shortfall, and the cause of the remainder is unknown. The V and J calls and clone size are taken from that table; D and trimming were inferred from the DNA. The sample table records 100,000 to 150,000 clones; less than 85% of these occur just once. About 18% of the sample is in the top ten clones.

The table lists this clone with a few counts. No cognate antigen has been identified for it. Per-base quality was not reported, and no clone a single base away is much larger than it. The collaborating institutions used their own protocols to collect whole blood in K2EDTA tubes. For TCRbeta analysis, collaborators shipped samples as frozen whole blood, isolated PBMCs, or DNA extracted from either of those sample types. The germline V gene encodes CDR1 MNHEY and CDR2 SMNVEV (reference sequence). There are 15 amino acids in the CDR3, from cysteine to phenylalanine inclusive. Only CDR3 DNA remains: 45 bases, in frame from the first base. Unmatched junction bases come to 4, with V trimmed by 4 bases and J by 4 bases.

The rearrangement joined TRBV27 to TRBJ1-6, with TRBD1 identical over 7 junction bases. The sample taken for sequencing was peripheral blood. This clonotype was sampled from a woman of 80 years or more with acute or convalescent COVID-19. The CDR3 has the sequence CASSSEGAYNSPLHF. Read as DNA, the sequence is TGTGCCAGCAGTTCCGAGGGGGCATATAATTCACCCCTCCACTTT.